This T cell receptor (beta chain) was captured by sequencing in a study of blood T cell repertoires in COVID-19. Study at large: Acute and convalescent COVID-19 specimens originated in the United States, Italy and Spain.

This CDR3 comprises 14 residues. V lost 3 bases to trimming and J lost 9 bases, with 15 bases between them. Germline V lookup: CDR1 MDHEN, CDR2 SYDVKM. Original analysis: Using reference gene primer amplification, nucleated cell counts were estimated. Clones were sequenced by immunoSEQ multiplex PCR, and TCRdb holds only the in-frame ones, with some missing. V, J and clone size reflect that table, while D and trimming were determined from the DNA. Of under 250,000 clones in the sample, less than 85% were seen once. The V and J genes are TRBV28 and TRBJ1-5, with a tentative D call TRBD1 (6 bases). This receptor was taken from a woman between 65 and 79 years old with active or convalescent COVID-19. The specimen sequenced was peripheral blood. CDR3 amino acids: CASSLLTGQGPQHF. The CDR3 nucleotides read TGTGCCAGCAGTTTGCTCACGGGACAAGGGCCCCAGCATTTT.